This TCR beta chain came from a study of cytomegalovirus exposure and HLA in healthy donors. At the level of the study: A prior study identified over 100 million unique TCR beta sequences from 190 million or so T cells.

The CDR3 sequence is 19 residues long. These donors counted as nominally healthy when sampled, but unrecorded immune exposures were likely. The PCR used 60 Vbeta and 13 Jbeta primers. Sequencing was performed with immunoSEQ multiplex PCR; in TCRdb, only in-frame clones are kept and a portion is missing. Here the sample spans 150,000 to 200,000 clones, about 80% being singletons. Study-level points and caveats: CMV serostatus was the sole immune exposure data available. In a later analysis, a missense DCLRE1C variant was linked to TCR beta V- and J-gene trimming.

As for this clone: Its specificity is unknown.

The rearrangement links TRBV21-1 to TRBJ2-3; the table gives TRBD2 as D, unverified against the DNA. TRBV21-1 counts as a pseudogene. This TCR came from a middle-aged man in good health and CMV-seropositive. Sequencing was carried out using PBMCs. The CDR3: CASTLGLAGGPKSTDTQYF. The CDR3 DNA is TGTGCCAGCACCCTCGGACTAGCGGGAGGGCCGAAGAGCACAGATACGCAGTATTTT.